The present T cell receptor beta chain was sequenced within a study of T cells in Graves' hyperthyroidism and ophthalmopathy. On the study more broadly: At initial diagnosis, before any treatment had begun, peripheral blood was obtained. General observations from the study: Stable hyperthyroidism was told apart from ophthalmopathy by a model built on 13 V-J features.

The CDR3 spans 15 residues. CDR1 SGHTA and CDR2 FQGNSA come from the germline V gene. The trim removed 5 bases at V and 2 bases at J, leaving 6 bases unmatched. TCR beta CDR3 region amplification was performed from RNA transcripts. When the TCR CDR3 underwent first-round RT-PCR, the HTBI primer set was used. One entry per CDR3 protein, called by TCRdb with MiXCR from the multiplex PCR reads. The sample yields fewer than 110,000 distinct CDR3 sequences, roughly 50% seen once. Graves' hyperthyroidism is called stable when ophthalmopathy does not progress within 18 months. Note on this clonotype: Its antigen is currently unknown.

V and J are TRBV7-2 and TRBJ2-5, with TRBD2 matching 9 bases. Sequences were obtained from blood. The sequence was obtained from a man aged 40-49 years with Graves' hyperthyroidism. In DNA, the CDR3 is TGTGCCAGCAGCCCGGCGCTAGCGGGGCAAGAGACCCAGTACTTC. Residues: CASSPALAGQETQYF.